This TCR beta chain stems from a study of blood T cell repertoires in COVID-19. On the study more broadly: Whether acute or convalescent, the COVID-19 samples came from the United States, Italy and Spain. PBMCs, B-cell-depleted T cells, or T cells were the source of the cDNA or gDNA that made up the material.

With 0 bases removed from V and 6 bases from J, the gap between germline ends came to 11 bases. Germline loops: CDR1 SGHTA, CDR2 FQGNSA. The length of the CDR3 is 14 residues. In assigning cohorts, the study relied on participant-reported clinical history. The method was immunoSEQ multiplex PCR; TCRdb's version includes in-frame clones alone and lacks a portion of them. The repertoire holds over 250,000 clones, with roughly 87% as singletons. This TCR derives from a woman in her late teens or twenties who had recovered from COVID-19. J is TRBJ1-2 and V is TRBV7-2; D not certain. The sequenced sample was PBMCs or T cells enriched from blood (not recorded which). The DNA for the CDR3 is TGTGCCAGCAGCTTAGCGCTCCAAACGGATGGCTACACCTTC. This gives the protein CASSLALQTDGYTF.